This TCR beta chain was sequenced for a study of control samples from healthy donors and cancer patients. TCRdb's table, derived via immunoSEQ multiplex PCR, lists solely in-frame clones and lacks some. The sample has roughly 450,000 clones; 80% to 95% are singletons. This CDR3 has 12 amino acids. From germline, CDR1 is MNHEY and CDR2 SVGAGI. Trimming stripped 11 bases from V and 0 bases from J, with 11 bases between. The receptor was derived from a man between 35 and 55 years old with head and neck cancer. The chain joins TRBV6-5 to TRBJ2-7; no firm D call. The material sequenced was PBMCs. CDR3 DNA: TGTGCCGTCGGTAAGACCTCCTACGAGCAGTACTTC. Translation: CAVGKTSYEQYF.